This T cell receptor (beta chain) came from a study of T cells in Graves' hyperthyroidism and ophthalmopathy. General observations from the study: A 13 V-J model separated ophthalmopathy from stable hyperthyroidism. Among thyroid clonotypes expanded above 0.001, most also appeared in blood.

Amplified TCR beta CDR3 regions came from RNA transcripts. The primer set for the first-round RT-PCR of the TCR CDR3 was HTBI. One entry per CDR3 protein, called by TCRdb with MiXCR from the multiplex PCR reads. Of around 620,000 distinct CDR3 sequences in the sample, more than 45% were seen once. Unmatched junction bases numbered 4, after V lost 2 bases and J lost 4 bases. CDR3 length equals 15 residues. About this clonotype: Its antigen is still unknown.

This sequence was found in an adult woman with Graves' disease, either hyperthyroidism or ophthalmopathy (not recorded which). Specimen: peripheral blood or thyroid tissue (not recorded which). V is TRBV12-3 or TRBV12-4 and J is TRBJ2-2; 7 bases align to TRBD2. DNA for the CDR3: TGTGCCAGCAGTTTACCGAGCGGGACCACCGGGGAGCTGTTTTTT. It is translated as CASSLPSGTTGELFF.